This is a list of T cell receptor beta chains from one sample in a study of CD8 T cells in ankylosing spondylitis. Each CDR3 protein gets one entry after TCRdb re-called the 5' RACE reads with MiXCR. This sample has some 240,000 distinct CDR3 sequences, with around 9.1% found just once. The sequenced sample was blood, either unsorted or a sorted T cell fraction (not recorded which). These receptor sequences come from a male donor with ankylosing spondylitis or in good health (not recorded which). Both conserved end residues are part of each CDR3. A D gene is named only where the DNA matches it firmly. Some rows mark clone size as missing; the rest say once, few, many or name a class of expanded clone.

CDR3 protein: CASSLAPAGGYGNTIYF
CDR3 DNA: TGTGCCAGCAGCTTAGCCCCCGCAGGGGGTTATGGAAACACCATATATTTT
J gene: TRBJ1-3
D gene: TRBD1
V gene: TRBV7-9
clone size: many

CDR3 protein: CASSFMGYGYGYTF
CDR3 DNA: TGTGCCAGCAGTTTCATGGGATATGGCTATGGCTACACCTTC
J gene: TRBJ1-2
D gene: NA
V gene: TRBV27
clone size: NA

CDR3 protein: CASSLEGTGRYEQYF
CDR3 DNA: TGTGCCAGCAGCTTAGAAGGGACAGGGAGGTACGAGCAGTACTTC
J gene: TRBJ2-7
D gene: TRBD1
V gene: TRBV7-2
clone size: few

CDR3 protein: CSVRPGGGPYEQYF
CDR3 DNA: TGCAGCGTACGACCGGGAGGTGGGCCCTACGAGCAGTACTTC
J gene: TRBJ2-7
D gene: TRBD2
V gene: TRBV29-1
clone size: NA

CDR3 protein: CSVSGTSGNEQFF
CDR3 DNA: TGCAGCGTCAGTGGGACTAGCGGAAATGAGCAGTTCTTC
J gene: TRBJ2-1
D gene: TRBD2
V gene: TRBV29-1
clone size: many

CDR3 protein: CASSPRQTPGNTIYF
CDR3 DNA: TGTGCCAGCTCACCCCGACAAACCCCTGGAAACACCATATATTTT
J gene: TRBJ1-3
D gene: NA
V gene: TRBV18
clone size: NA

CDR3 protein: CASSLRGRSYEQYF
CDR3 DNA: TGCGCCAGCAGCTTGCGGGGCCGCTCCTACGAGCAGTACTTC
J gene: TRBJ2-7
D gene: NA
V gene: TRBV5-1
clone size: many

CDR3 protein: CASSQPSGGFSYEQYF
CDR3 DNA: TGTGCCAGCAGCCAACCTAGCGGGGGTTTCTCCTACGAGCAGTACTTC
J gene: TRBJ2-7
D gene: TRBD2
V gene: TRBV12-3/TRBV12-4
clone size: many

CDR3 protein: CASSLSGRSDTQYF
CDR3 DNA: TGTGCCAGCAGCTTGAGCGGGAGGTCAGATACGCAGTATTTT
J gene: TRBJ2-3
D gene: TRBD2
V gene: TRBV7-9
clone size: many

CDR3 protein: CSARLMTGGDYGGYTF
CDR3 DNA: TGCAGTGCTAGACTGATGACAGGGGGCGACTACGGCGGCTACACCTTC
J gene: TRBJ1-2
D gene: TRBD1
V gene: TRBV20-1
clone size: NA

CDR3 protein: CASSYDRVLNTEAFF
CDR3 DNA: TGTGCCAGCAGCTACGACAGGGTTTTAAACACTGAAGCTTTCTTT
J gene: TRBJ1-1
D gene: TRBD1
V gene: TRBV7-9
clone size: many

CDR3 protein: CSVERRAAAQETQYF
CDR3 DNA: TGCAGCGTTGAACGGCGCGCGGCGGCCCAAGAGACCCAGTACTTC
J gene: TRBJ2-5
D gene: NA
V gene: TRBV29-1
clone size: many

CDR3 protein: CASANGQNQETQYF
CDR3 DNA: TGTGCCAGCGCGAACGGACAAAACCAAGAGACCCAGTACTTC
J gene: TRBJ2-5
D gene: NA
V gene: TRBV12-3/TRBV12-4
clone size: many

CDR3 protein: CASSSSSGTGWGEQFF
CDR3 DNA: TGCGCCAGCAGCTCCTCCTCCGGGACAGGGTGGGGTGAGCAGTTCTTC
J gene: TRBJ2-1
D gene: TRBD1
V gene: TRBV5-1
clone size: many

CDR3 protein: CASSVGPGVGTDTQYF
CDR3 DNA: TGTGCCAGCAGCGTAGGACCAGGGGTTGGCACAGATACGCAGTATTTT
J gene: TRBJ2-3
D gene: NA
V gene: TRBV9
clone size: many

CDR3 protein: CASSLTGGIDTQYF
CDR3 DNA: TGTGCCAGCAGCTTGACAGGGGGCATCGATACGCAGTATTTT
J gene: TRBJ2-3
D gene: TRBD1
V gene: TRBV7-2
clone size: many

CDR3 protein: CIGDLNTEAFF
CDR3 DNA: TGCATAGGGGACCTGAACACTGAAGCTTTCTTT
J gene: TRBJ1-1
D gene: NA
V gene: TRBV29-1
clone size: many

CDR3 protein: CATSDPAYSTDTQYF
CDR3 DNA: TGTGCCACCAGTGATCCAGCGTATAGCACAGATACGCAGTATTTT
J gene: TRBJ2-3
D gene: NA
V gene: TRBV24-1
clone size: NA

CDR3 protein: CSAVPLAGTSSYEQYF
CDR3 DNA: TGCAGTGCAGTGCCACTAGCGGGGACCAGCTCCTACGAGCAGTACTTC
J gene: TRBJ2-7
D gene: TRBD2
V gene: TRBV20-1
clone size: many

CDR3 protein: CASSHKGKYNEQFF
CDR3 DNA: TGCGCCAGCAGCCATAAAGGAAAGTACAATGAGCAGTTCTTC
J gene: TRBJ2-1
D gene: NA
V gene: TRBV4-1
clone size: many

CDR3 protein: CASSTGTGRREQYF
CDR3 DNA: TGTGCCAGCAGCACCGGGACAGGGCGGCGCGAGCAGTACTTC
J gene: TRBJ2-7
D gene: TRBD1
V gene: TRBV2
clone size: many

CDR3 protein: CSVEDHAGQAAFF
CDR3 DNA: TGCAGCGTTGAAGATCACGCGGGACAGGCGGCTTTCTTT
J gene: TRBJ1-1
D gene: TRBD1
V gene: TRBV29-1
clone size: many

CDR3 protein: CASSPRQAGTGELFF
CDR3 DNA: TGTGCCAGCAGTCCACGACAGGCCGGCACCGGGGAGCTGTTTTTT
J gene: TRBJ2-2
D gene: NA
V gene: TRBV12-3/TRBV12-4
clone size: many

CDR3 protein: CASSDYNSNYGYTF
CDR3 DNA: TGTGCCAGTAGTGACTACAATTCTAACTATGGCTACACCTTC
J gene: TRBJ1-2
D gene: NA
V gene: TRBV19
clone size: few

CDR3 protein: CASSHQGASGHEQFF
CDR3 DNA: TGTGCCAGCAGCCATCAGGGGGCTAGCGGTCACGAGCAGTTCTTC
J gene: TRBJ2-1
D gene: NA
V gene: TRBV7-8
clone size: many

CDR3 protein: CSVGEGWGNQPQHF
CDR3 DNA: TGCAGCGTTGGGGAGGGGTGGGGGAATCAGCCCCAGCATTTT
J gene: TRBJ1-5
D gene: NA
V gene: TRBV29-1
clone size: many

CDR3 protein: CASSQESQRGTNEKLFF
CDR3 DNA: TGCGCCAGCAGCCAAGAAAGTCAGAGGGGCACTAATGAAAAACTGTTTTTT
J gene: TRBJ1-4
D gene: NA
V gene: TRBV4-3
clone size: many

CDR3 protein: CASSLDAGGGTEAFF
CDR3 DNA: TGTGCCAGCAGCTTGGACGCGGGGGGTGGCACTGAAGCTTTCTTT
J gene: TRBJ1-1
D gene: NA
V gene: TRBV5-6
clone size: many

CDR3 protein: CASSLTGGRYNEQFF
CDR3 DNA: TGTGCCAGCAGCTTGACAGGGGGCAGGTACAATGAGCAGTTCTTC
J gene: TRBJ2-1
D gene: TRBD1
V gene: TRBV7-9
clone size: many

CDR3 protein: CASHHGGGPDTQYF
CDR3 DNA: TGTGCCAGCCACCATGGAGGGGGGCCAGATACGCAGTATTTT
J gene: TRBJ2-3
D gene: NA
V gene: TRBV18
clone size: NA

CDR3 protein: CASSPLAGAYNEQFF
CDR3 DNA: TGCGCCAGCAGCCCGCTAGCGGGAGCCTACAATGAGCAGTTCTTC
J gene: TRBJ2-1
D gene: TRBD2
V gene: TRBV5-1
clone size: many

CDR3 protein: CASSLGDRGNTEAFF
CDR3 DNA: TGTGCCAGCAGCTTAGGAGACAGGGGTAACACTGAAGCTTTCTTT
J gene: TRBJ1-1
D gene: TRBD1
V gene: TRBV7-9
clone size: many

CDR3 protein: CAWSSDGKGGYTF
CDR3 DNA: TGTGCCTGGAGTTCCGACGGAAAGGGTGGCTACACCTTC
J gene: TRBJ1-2
D gene: NA
V gene: TRBV30
clone size: few

CDR3 protein: CASSPGDRADNQPQHF
CDR3 DNA: TGCGCCAGCAGCCCCGGGGACAGGGCCGACAATCAGCCCCAGCATTTT
J gene: TRBJ1-5
D gene: TRBD1
V gene: TRBV4-3
clone size: many

CDR3 protein: CASSPRTGGNIWDTEAFF
CDR3 DNA: TGTGCCAGCTCACCACGGACAGGGGGCAATATTTGGGACACTGAAGCTTTCTTT
J gene: TRBJ1-1
D gene: TRBD1
V gene: TRBV18
clone size: few

CDR3 protein: CASSSSGITGRENYGYTF
CDR3 DNA: TGTGCCAGCAGCTCTTCTGGGATTACAGGGCGGGAGAACTATGGCTACACCTTC
J gene: TRBJ1-2
D gene: NA
V gene: TRBV11-1
clone size: NA

CDR3 protein: CASSSPNGQPQYF
CDR3 DNA: TGTGCCAGCAGCTCCCCCAATGGACAGCCCCAGTACTTC
J gene: TRBJ2-7
D gene: NA
V gene: TRBV11-1
clone size: many

CDR3 protein: CASSLASPDRSVSPLHF
CDR3 DNA: TGTGCCAGCAGTTTAGCCTCGCCGGACAGGTCGGTGTCACCCCTCCACTTT
J gene: TRBJ1-6
D gene: TRBD1
V gene: TRBV27
clone size: many

CDR3 protein: CASSPGERSTGFF
CDR3 DNA: TGTGCCAGCAGCCCTGGCGAGCGATCGACGGGGTTCTTC
J gene: TRBJ2-1
D gene: NA
V gene: TRBV7-2
clone size: NA

CDR3 protein: CSVKRQGGMTDTQYF
CDR3 DNA: TGCAGCGTAAAACGACAGGGAGGTATGACAGATACGCAGTATTTT
J gene: TRBJ2-3
D gene: NA
V gene: TRBV29-1
clone size: many

CDR3 protein: CASRAFRGSYEQYF
CDR3 DNA: TGTGCCAGCAGGGCCTTTAGAGGCTCCTACGAGCAGTACTTC
J gene: TRBJ2-7
D gene: NA
V gene: TRBV12-3/TRBV12-4
clone size: few

CDR3 protein: CASSSRGDPYNEQFF
CDR3 DNA: TGCGCCAGCAGCTCGAGAGGGGACCCCTACAATGAGCAGTTCTTC
J gene: TRBJ2-1
D gene: NA
V gene: TRBV5-1
clone size: many

CDR3 protein: CSARVVSEQYF
CDR3 DNA: TGCAGTGCTAGAGTTGTGTCCGAGCAGTACTTC
J gene: TRBJ2-7
D gene: NA
V gene: TRBV20-1
clone size: many

CDR3 protein: CASSGGGANVLTF
CDR3 DNA: TGCGCCAGCAGCGGAGGGGGGGCCAACGTCCTGACTTTC
J gene: TRBJ2-6
D gene: NA
V gene: TRBV5-1
clone size: many

CDR3 protein: CASSWTPMSSGANTGELFF
CDR3 DNA: TGCGCCAGCAGCTGGACCCCAATGTCTAGCGGAGCGAACACCGGGGAGCTGTTTTTT
J gene: TRBJ2-2
D gene: TRBD2
V gene: TRBV5-1
clone size: many

CDR3 protein: CSVEDPGGSYNEQFF
CDR3 DNA: TGCAGCGTTGAAGACCCCGGGGGCTCCTACAATGAGCAGTTCTTC
J gene: TRBJ2-1
D gene: NA
V gene: TRBV29-1
clone size: many

CDR3 protein: CSTSAGSGSNQPQHF
CDR3 DNA: TGCAGCACTTCAGCAGGGTCAGGAAGCAATCAGCCCCAGCATTTT
J gene: TRBJ1-5
D gene: NA
V gene: TRBV29-1
clone size: many

CDR3 protein: CASSTRRQPNEQFF
CDR3 DNA: TGTGCCAGCAGCACCCGACGACAGCCCAATGAGCAGTTCTTC
J gene: TRBJ2-1
D gene: NA
V gene: TRBV7-2
clone size: NA

CDR3 protein: CSARDGGISAPEQYF
CDR3 DNA: TGCAGTGCTAGAGATGGTGGCATTTCCGCCCCCGAGCAGTACTTC
J gene: TRBJ2-7
D gene: NA
V gene: TRBV20-1
clone size: many

CDR3 protein: CASSPGGTGELFF
CDR3 DNA: TGCGCCAGCAGCCCCGGTGGGACCGGGGAGCTGTTTTTT
J gene: TRBJ2-2
D gene: NA
V gene: TRBV5-1
clone size: many